Shown below are 3 T cell receptor beta chains from a single sample sequenced in a study of lung T cells in sarcoidosis with Löfgren's syndrome. Using its own MiXCR run on the reads, TCRdb lists one record per CDR3 protein. The sample shows roughly 63,000 distinct CDR3 sequences, roughly 20% of them seen only once. The sequenced material came from CD4+ T cells from PBMCs. These receptors came from a human donor with sarcoidosis (Löfgren's syndrome or another form), or a control subject (not recorded which).

Notes on this clonotype: A much bigger clone sits one base away, suggesting this may be a read error. The chain employs TRBV10-2 and TRBJ2-7, with 7 bases lining up with TRBD1. CDR1 is WSHSY and CDR2 is SAAADI in the germline V gene. This CDR3 spans 13 amino acids. The CDR3 region is CASSEAGGNEQHV. The CDR3 DNA sequence: TGCGCCAGCAGTGAGGCAGGGGGAAACGAGCAGCACGTC.

In DNA form, the CDR3 reads TGTGCCATCAGCCATAGCGAGAATGAGCAGTTCTTC. It specifies CAISHSENEQFF. The chain uses TRBV10-3 and TRBJ2-1; TRBD2 might be the D (5 bases). V was cut by 6 bases and J by 7 bases, with 10 bases left in between. Germline V gene sequence: CDR1 ENHRY, CDR2 SYGVKD. The CDR3 totals 12 residues.

This clonotype has more than one count but fewer than ten. This chain uses TRBV29-1 with TRBJ2-1; TRBD2 aligns across 11 bases. The germline V gene has CDR1 SQVTM and CDR2 ANQGSEA. The CDR3 sequence is 17 residues long. The V and J ends lost 6 bases and 7 bases, in that order; junction bases with no gene match: 17. CDR3 sequence (DNA): TGCAGCGTGATGTTGCGCTTGGGACTAGCGGTCACGAATGAGCAGTTCTTC. It translates to CSVMLRLGLAVTNEQFF.